Below, 9 T cell receptor beta chains from the same sample are listed, as sequenced in a study of a mutant IDH1 vaccine in newly diagnosed glioma. As to time point: week 47, end of study. Vaccine doses each comprised 300 ug of mutant IDH1 20-mer peptide, with topical imiquimod. Antigens of these TCRs are unknown. Here immunoSEQ multiplex PCR was the method, and the copy in TCRdb shows in-frame clones only, minus some. The data hold almost 95,000 clones, with around nine tenths observed a single time. The sequencing used PBMCs, collected from a glioma patient whose treatment included an IDH1 peptide vaccine. Receptor source: a woman aged 45-60 years with glioma.

The gene calls are TRBV19 and TRBJ1-6; D perhaps matches TRBD1 (5 bases). CDR3 length: 15 residues. CDR1 is LNHDA, CDR2 SQIVND, per germline (reference sequence). The V end lost 5 bases, the J end lost 7 bases, and 15 bases lay between the germline ends. The CDR3 DNA reads TGTGCCAGTAGTCATGAGCCCCGGGGCAATTCACCCCTCCACTTT. This encodes CASSHEPRGNSPLHF.

The chain has TRBV7-9 and TRBJ2-1, with 7 bases that match TRBD1. CDR3 length: 15 amino acids. Germline V lookup: CDR1 SEHNR, CDR2 FQNEAQ (reference sequence). The V and J ends lost 5 bases and 3 bases, in that order; junction bases with no gene match: 7. CDR3 sequence (DNA): TGTGCCAGCAGCCCCGCGTGGGACAGCTACAATGAGCAGTTCTTC. Its protein product is CASSPAWDSYNEQFF.

The chain couples TRBV7-6 to TRBJ1-6; 7 bases are a match to TRBD1. This CDR3 region has 15 residues. From germline, CDR1 is SGHVS and CDR2 FNYEAQ. V was pared by 5 bases and J by 5 bases, with 6 bases of the junction left unmatched. CDR3 nucleotides: TGTGCCAGCAGCCCCCGGACAGGCAATAATTCACCCCTCCACTTT. Amino acid sequence: CASSPRTGNNSPLHF. Supplemented by reference TRBV7-6 and TRBJ1-6, the full variable domain reads GAGVSQSPRYKVTKRGQDVALRCDPISGHVSLYWYRQALGQGPEFLTYFNYEAQQDKSGLPNDRFSAERPEGSISTLTIQRTEQRDSAMYRCASSPRTGNNSPLHFGNGTRLTVT.

The V call is TRBV28, the J call TRBJ2-4; 9 bases fit TRBD1. The CDR3 totals 16 residues. V lost 1 base, J lost 4 bases, and 5 bases stayed unmatched. Germline-derived CDR1 and CDR2 are MDHEN and SYDVKM. The CDR3 DNA sequence: TGTGCCAGCAGTTTATCGACAGGGACAGGGAAAAACATTCAGTACTTC. Its translation is CASSLSTGTGKNIQYF.

The chain couples TRBV28 to TRBJ2-7; 9 bases are a match to TRBD2. The V segment lost 5 bases and the J segment 0 bases; nucleotides outside the gene matches: 8. Germline CDR1 reads MDHEN; CDR2 reads SYDVKM. The CDR3 loop spans 16 amino acids. The CDR3 loop is CASSPQGREGSYEQYF. The CDR3 DNA is TGTGCCAGCAGTCCCCAAGGGCGGGAGGGCTCCTACGAGCAGTACTTC.

As DNA, the CDR3 is TGTGCCAGCTCACCTACTAGCAGCTCCTACAATGAGCAGTTCTTC. Its translation: CASSPTSSSYNEQFF. This chain links TRBV18 with TRBJ2-1, with D perhaps TRBD2 (6 bases). This CDR3 has 15 residues. V lost 3 bases to trimming and J lost 0 bases, with 9 bases between them. Germline CDR1 reads KGHSH; CDR2 reads LQKENI.

The rearrangement uses TRBV19 and TRBJ1-3, with D unresolved. This CDR3 region has 17 residues. Germline CDR1 LNHDA, CDR2 SQIVND (reference sequence). V gave up 1 base and J gave up 0 bases, with 13 bases separating them. This CDR3 reads CASSIGRGPRSGNTIYF. The CDR3 bases are TGTGCCAGTAGTATAGGACGCGGACCGCGCTCTGGAAACACCATATATTTT. Combining the CDR3 with reference TRBV19 and TRBJ1-3 gives the whole variable domain DGGITQSPKYLFRKEGQNVTLSCEQNLNHDAMYWYRQDPGQGLRLIYYSQIVNDFQKGDIAEGYSVSREKKESFPLTVTSAQKNPTAFYLCASSIGRGPRSGNTIYFGEGSWLTVV.

CDR3 nucleotides: TGCGCCAGCAGCTTGGCCGGCGGATTACAAGAGACCCAGTACTTC. It codes for CASSLAGGLQETQYF. The chain links TRBV5-1 to TRBJ2-5; D unresolved. The V end lost 0 bases, the J end lost 2 bases, and 11 bases lay between the germline ends. Germline CDR1 and CDR2: SGHRS and YFSETQ. This CDR3 has 15 amino acids.

The chain employs TRBV28 and TRBJ2-1; D is ambiguous. The germline V and J ends were trimmed by 10 bases and 0 bases, with 16 bases remaining between them. Germline CDR1 MDHEN, CDR2 SYDVKM. The CDR3 spans 15 residues. DNA for the CDR3: TGTGCCACCTACACGGCTGCAAGCTCCTACAATGAGCAGTTCTTC. Its translation: CATYTAASSYNEQFF.